This TCR beta chain was retrieved from a study of T cell repertoires in cytomegalovirus infection. General study points: Based on cumulative public TCR beta family frequency, carriers of CMV plus the relevant HLA were identified.

Each CDR3 protein gets one entry after TCRdb re-called the reads with MiXCR. The sample holds hundreds of thousands of distinct CDR3 sequences, 25% to 35% seen once. The CDR3 consists of 13 residues. Germline-derived CDR1 and CDR2 are DFQATT and SNEGSKA (reference sequence). V shed 6 bases and J 2 bases; nucleotides not matched to a gene: 4. For this clonotype: Its matching antigen is unknown.

This receptor was taken from a human donor in good health (CMV status not recorded). Some clones in this sample may be carry-over from other donors' samples. Sequencing used cultured PBMCs, obtained from culture after CMV antigen stimulation. The chain employs TRBV20-1 and TRBJ2-7, with 10 bases matching TRBD1. The CDR3 sequence: CSALDRGPYEQYF. The CDR3 DNA reads TGCAGTGCGTTAGACAGGGGGCCCTACGAGCAGTACTTC.